This T cell receptor beta chain was found in a study of cytomegalovirus exposure and HLA in healthy donors. This clone was seen a few times. 13 Jbeta primers and 60 Vbeta primers were used for the PCR. Using immunoSEQ multiplex PCR, the repertoire was profiled, and TCRdb retains in-frame clones only, with some absent. This sample has roughly 88,000 clones, with more than 75% found just once. The origin of this receptor is a man aged 25-40 years in good health and CMV-seropositive. Sequenced sample: PBMCs.

For the CDR3, the DNA is TGTGCCAGCAGGAAGACAGGGGGCGCAGATACGCAGTATTTT. Residues: CASRKTGGADTQYF. The chain uses TRBV6-1 and TRBJ2-3; 10 positions match TRBD1. CDR3 length: 14 amino acids. Germline CDR1 and CDR2: MNHNS and SASEGT. V was pared by 6 bases and J by 4 bases, with 4 bases of the junction left unmatched.